This T cell receptor beta chain was captured by sequencing in a study of neurological immune-mediated disorders. Study-wide findings and caveats: The expanded clones of different subjects shared no CDR3 amino acid sequences (suggesting private repertoires in all groups).

This clonotype occurred many times. The antigen remains undetermined. One entry per CDR3 protein, called by TCRdb with MiXCR from the 5' RACE reads. The sample holds around 64,000 distinct CDR3 sequences, 3.2% seen once. Sequenced: PBMCs. The receptor comes from a woman aged 45-65 years with multiple sclerosis.

CDR3 in DNA: TGTGCCAGCAGTAGACGGTGGCGAGAGACCCAGTACTTC. Amino acids: CASSRRWRETQYF. The chain carries TRBV7-2 and TRBJ2-5, with D uncertain. CDR1 and CDR2 (germline): SGHTA, FQGNSA. CDR3 length equals 13 residues. The ends were cut back, 6 bases at V and 4 bases at J, with 12 bases in the middle.